Following are 17 T cell receptor beta chains from one sample sequenced in a study of blood T cell repertoires in COVID-19. TCRdb's copy holds only in-frame clones and misses some; the assay was immunoSEQ multiplex PCR. The repertoire holds approximately 90,000 clones, with 90% as singletons. Sequenced input: peripheral blood. The receptors stem from a man aged 60-69 years with acute or convalescent COVID-19.

The chain uses TRBV12-3 or TRBV12-4 and TRBJ1-3, with TRBD1 matching 11 bases. V lost 6 bases, J lost 7 bases, and 2 bases stayed unmatched. The CDR3 covers 13 residues. The CDR3 region has the DNA TGTGCCAGCAGCCGGGACAGGGGGAACACCATATATTTT. It specifies CASSRDRGNTIYF.

The CDR3 loop reads CASSQTNGIQYF. The CDR3 bases are TGTGCCAGCAGCCAAACTAACGGGATTCAGTACTTC. The J gene is TRBJ2-4, the V gene TRBV3-1 (or the pseudogene TRBV3-2); the D is unclear. The CDR3 has 12 residues. Trimming removed 2 bases from V and 10 bases from J, with 9 bases in between. Germline CDR1 and CDR2: LGHDT and YNNKEL (reference sequence).

The genes are TRBV7-2 and TRBJ1-5; 8 positions match TRBD1. With 3 bases clipped from V and 5 bases from J, the junction kept 0 bases outside the gene matches. The CDR3 consists of 13 residues. The V gene's germline CDR1 is SGHTA and CDR2 FQGNSA. CDR3: CASSLTGDQPQHF. Here the CDR3 DNA reads TGTGCCAGCAGCTTGACAGGGGATCAGCCCCAGCATTTT.

With regard to this clone: This sample also contains other DNA sequences that code for the same CDR3. The rearrangement uses TRBV2 and TRBJ1-1; a weak D match, TRBD1 (6 bases). Germline V lookup: CDR1 SNHLY, CDR2 FYNNEI. The CDR3 covers 13 residues. The V end lost 6 bases, the J end lost 2 bases, and 10 bases lay between the germline ends. The CDR3 here is CASSLDRNTEAFF. CDR3 sequence (DNA): TGTGCCAGCAGCTTGGACAGAAACACTGAAGCTTTCTTT.

The chain carries TRBV19 and TRBJ2-2; 8 bases line up with TRBD2. The CDR3 is 18 residues long. V shed 1 base, J shed 5 bases, and the junction held 12 bases outside the gene matches. The V gene's germline CDR1 is LNHDA and CDR2 SQIVND (reference sequence). The CDR3 sequence: CASSIGVWGLGSTGELFF. The DNA of the CDR3 is TGTGCCAGTAGTATAGGAGTCTGGGGACTAGGGTCTACCGGGGAGCTGTTTTTT.

The CDR3 sequence: CASSPSLGTTTHGYTF. Written as DNA, the CDR3 is TGCGCCAGCAGCCCCAGCCTGGGTACGACTACGCATGGCTACACCTTC. The chain couples TRBV5-1 to TRBJ1-2; D not certain. The ends were cut back, 4 bases at V and 6 bases at J, with 22 bases in the middle. The length of the CDR3 is 16 residues. Per the germline V gene, CDR1 is SGHRS and CDR2 is YFSETQ.

The rearrangement links TRBV29-1 to TRBJ1-4; D possibly corresponds to TRBD1 (5 bases). Per the germline V gene, CDR1 is SQVTM and CDR2 is ANQGSEA. This CDR3 has 15 residues. Between the trimmed V and J ends, which lost 0 bases and 5 bases, there was a span of 13 bases. The CDR3, as DNA: TGCAGCGTTGAAGATTGGGGGGGTGTCAATGAAAAACTGTTTTTT. Its translation: CSVEDWGGVNEKLFF.

V is TRBV19 and J is TRBJ1-2; D not certain. In germline, CDR1 is LNHDA, CDR2 SQIVND (reference sequence). This CDR3 is 14 amino acids long. The V and J ends lost 5 bases and 2 bases respectively, with 12 bases between them. For the CDR3, the DNA is TGTGCCAGTAGTTCCCAGGTGACAAACTATGGCTACACCTTC. This sequence encodes CASSSQVTNYGYTF.

The chain uses TRBV5-6 and TRBJ2-7; 9 bases match TRBD1. Germline assignment: CDR1 SGHDT and CDR2 YYEEEE. This CDR3 is 14 amino acids long. The V gene end was trimmed by 4 bases and the J gene end by 2 bases; junction bases not matched to a gene: 4. In DNA, the CDR3 is TGTGCCAGCAGCCCCGGGACAGGGCCCTACGAGCAGTACTTC. Protein product: CASSPGTGPYEQYF.

This clone was recorded only once. V usage is TRBV5-1 and J usage is TRBJ2-3; 7 nucleotides agree with TRBD1. Germline loops: CDR1 SGHRS, CDR2 YFSETQ. The trim removed 0 bases at V and 4 bases at J, leaving 8 bases unmatched. CDR3 length equals 16 residues. The CDR3 region has the DNA TGCGCCAGCAGCTTGGGGCTGACAGGGAGTGCAGATACGCAGTATTTT. This translates into CASSLGLTGSADTQYF. The whole variable domain, remainder taken from reference TRBV5-1 and TRBJ2-3, is KAGVTQTPRYLIKTRGQQVTLSCSPISGHRSVSWYQQTPGQGLQFLFEYFSETQRNKGNFPGRFSGRQFSNSRSEMNVSTLELGDSALYLCASSLGLTGSADTQYFGPGTRLTVL.

This chain joins TRBV12-3 or TRBV12-4 and TRBJ1-4, with a tentative D call TRBD1 (5 bases). CDR3 size: 13 residues. V gave up 5 bases and J gave up 3 bases, with 7 bases separating them. The CDR3: CASSPQANEKLFF. In DNA, the CDR3 is TGTGCCAGCAGTCCACAGGCTAATGAAAAACTGTTTTTT.

The rearrangement links TRBV12-5 to TRBJ1-6; D is perhaps TRBD1 (5 bases). Deletions cut 0 bases from V and 3 bases from J, with 15 bases between. The CDR3 is 18 amino acids. CDR1 is LGHNT and CDR2 is FRNRAP in the germline V gene. The CDR3 reads CASGLVQTAMNYNSPLHF. Here the CDR3 DNA reads TGTGCTAGTGGTTTGGTCCAGACAGCCATGAACTATAATTCACCCCTCCACTTT.

CDR3 nucleotide sequence: TGTGCCACGCACACCATAGCGGGGGGTAACACCGGGGAGCTGTTTTTT. Translating it yields CATHTIAGGNTGELFF. The chain recombines TRBV10-3 with TRBJ2-2; 10 bases match TRBD2. This CDR3 is built from 16 residues. Germline V lookup: CDR1 ENHRY, CDR2 SYGVKD. J lost 2 bases, V lost 10 bases, and 10 bases had no gene match.

This chain joins TRBV2 and TRBJ1-5, with D possibly being TRBD1 (6 bases). The V end lost 6 bases, the J end lost 3 bases, and 9 bases lay between the germline ends. The CDR3 is made up of 13 amino acids. Germline V gene sequence: CDR1 SNHLY, CDR2 FYNNEI. CDR3 in amino acids: CASRNRANQPQHF. The CDR3, as DNA: TGTGCCAGCAGAAACAGGGCCAATCAGCCCCAGCATTTT.

This chain joins TRBV3-1 (or the pseudogene TRBV3-2) and TRBJ1-1, with 7 bases matching TRBD1. The germline CDR1 and CDR2 sequences are LGHDT and YNNKEL (reference sequence). V was clipped by 1 base and J by 5 bases; unmatched bases: 4. CDR3 length equals 14 residues. DNA for the CDR3: TGTGCCAGCAGCCAAGGACAGGGAATAACTGAAGCTTTCTTT. This encodes CASSQGQGITEAFF.

This clone was observed a single time. The chain uses TRBV6-6 and TRBJ1-2; 8 bases align to TRBD1. The CDR3 totals 15 residues. From germline, CDR1 is MNHNY and CDR2 SVGAGI (reference sequence). Germline trimming cut 2 bases from V and 5 bases from J; bases unmatched to any gene: 7. CDR3 nucleotides: TGTGCCAGCAGTTACCCCGGACAGGGCAGATATGGCTACACCTTC. Encoded protein: CASSYPGQGRYGYTF.

The chain links TRBV3-1 (or the pseudogene TRBV3-2) to TRBJ1-2, with 8 bases identical to TRBD1. CDR1 and CDR2 from the germline V gene are LGHDT and YNNKEL (reference sequence). CDR3 length: 16 residues. The trim removed 0 bases at V and 2 bases at J, leaving 5 bases unmatched. The CDR3 reads CASSQDRTGPNYGYTF. CDR3 coding DNA: TGTGCCAGCAGCCAAGATCGGACAGGGCCAAACTATGGCTACACCTTC.